These 14 T cell receptor beta chains came from one sample sequenced in a study of blood T cell repertoires in COVID-19. Here immunoSEQ multiplex PCR was the method, and the copy in TCRdb shows in-frame clones only, minus some. The top ten hold 1.5% to 2% of the sample, which has about 130,000 clones, about 70% seen once. The specimen sequenced was peripheral blood. These receptor sequences come from a woman in her seventies with acute or convalescent COVID-19.

This clone was recorded only once. The chain uses TRBV28 and TRBJ2-3; D remains ambiguous. The germline CDR1 and CDR2 sequences are MDHEN and SYDVKM. V was clipped by 3 bases and J by 7 bases, with 8 bases between them. The CDR3 has 12 amino acids. CDR3 coding DNA: TGTGCCAGCAGTTTGGCTACTAATACGCAGTATTTT. Amino acid sequence: CASSLATNTQYF.

This sequence joins TRBV19 and TRBJ1-5; 10 nucleotides match TRBD1. Germline lookup yields CDR1 LNHDA and CDR2 SQIVND (reference sequence). The J segment lost 5 bases and the V segment lost 5 bases, leaving 12 bases of the junction unmatched. The CDR3 contains 17 residues. The chain's CDR3 is CASSSPPGQGRDQPQHF. In nucleotides, the CDR3 is TGTGCCAGTAGTTCACCTCCGGGACAGGGGAGAGATCAGCCCCAGCATTTT. Full variable domain (rest looked up from reference TRBV19 and TRBJ1-5): DGGITQSPKYLFRKEGQNVTLSCEQNLNHDAMYWYRQDPGQGLRLIYYSQIVNDFQKGDIAEGYSVSREKKESFPLTVTSAQKNPTAFYLCASSSPPGQGRDQPQHFGDGTRLSIL.

This clone was seen a handful of times. The chain combines TRBV19 with TRBJ1-6; the D gene is possibly TRBD1 (5 bases). This CDR3 has 19 amino acids. Germline CDR1 is LNHDA and CDR2 is SQIVND (reference sequence). Deletions cut 0 bases from V and 9 bases from J, with 24 bases between. This CDR3 is CASSIDAAGTPHVVSPLHF. The CDR3 nucleotides read TGTGCCAGTAGTATAGATGCCGCCGGGACTCCTCATGTTGTTTCACCCCTCCACTTT. Supplemented by reference TRBV19 and TRBJ1-6, the full variable domain reads DGGITQSPKYLFRKEGQNVTLSCEQNLNHDAMYWYRQDPGQGLRLIYYSQIVNDFQKGDIAEGYSVSREKKESFPLTVTSAQKNPTAFYLCASSIDAAGTPHVVSPLHFGNGTRLTVT.

This chain links TRBV6-2 or TRBV6-3 with TRBJ2-5, with D perhaps matching TRBD1 (5 bases). Germline loops: CDR1 MNHEY, CDR2 SVGEGT. The CDR3 sequence is 12 residues long. V was clipped by 6 bases and J by 6 bases, with 11 bases between them. This CDR3 reads CASSRQLQTQYF. For the CDR3, the DNA is TGTGCCAGCAGCAGACAGTTGCAGACCCAGTACTTC.

The chain links TRBV7-8 to TRBJ2-1; 12 nucleotides align to TRBD2. The junction had 4 bases not matched to a gene; V was cut back by 1 base and J by 3 bases. CDR1 is SGHVS, CDR2 FQNEAQ, per germline. The CDR3 sequence is 17 residues long. The CDR3 region has the DNA TGTGCCAGCAGCTTAGGAACTAGCGGGGGGTACTACAATGAGCAGTTCTTC. Amino acids: CASSLGTSGGYYNEQFF. Using reference TRBV7-8 and TRBJ2-1 for the parts outside the CDR3, the full variable domain is GAGVSQSPRYKVAKRGQDVALRCDPISGHVSLFWYQQALGQGPEFLTYFQNEAQLDKSGLPSDRFFAERPEGSVSTLKIQRTQQEDSAVYLCASSLGTSGGYYNEQFFGPGTRLTVL.

The J gene is TRBJ2-3, the V gene TRBV6-4; tentative D call: TRBD1 (6 bases). V dropped 5 bases and J dropped 1 base, with 16 bases sitting between them. The CDR3 loop spans 16 amino acids. CDR1 and CDR2 from the germline V gene are MRHNA and SNTAGT. In nucleotides, the CDR3 is TGTGCCAGCAGTCCCGGGACATCTTTTCGCACAGATACGCAGTATTTT. Its protein is CASSPGTSFRTDTQYF.

This clone was counted a single time. The chain recombines TRBV2 with TRBJ1-5, with 10 bases lining up with TRBD1. V was pared by 4 bases and J by 5 bases, with 11 bases of the junction left unmatched. CDR3 length: 17 residues. Germline V gene lookup returns CDR1 SNHLY and CDR2 FYNNEI. The CDR3 spells CASSVYGGTGDHQPQHF. CDR3 sequence (DNA): TGTGCCAGCAGTGTGTACGGAGGGACAGGGGATCATCAGCCCCAGCATTTT.

The chain joins TRBV11-2 to TRBJ1-4, with a possible D match to TRBD1 (6 bases). The CDR3 covers 14 residues. V was clipped by 4 bases and J by 6 bases, with 12 bases between them. Germline V gene sequence: CDR1 SGHAT, CDR2 FQNNGV. The CDR3 DNA sequence: TGTGCCAGCAGCTACGGAGAGGGGGATGAAAAACTGTTTTTT. It codes for CASSYGEGDEKLFF.

This chain uses TRBV13 with TRBJ1-6; D unclear. Germline-derived CDR1 and CDR2 are PRHDT and FYEKMQ (reference sequence). CDR3 size: 14 residues. The V end lost 4 bases, the J end lost 4 bases, and 8 bases lay between the germline ends. CDR3 sequence reads: CASSSRQYNSPLHF. The CDR3 coding sequence is TGTGCCAGCAGCTCCAGGCAGTATAATTCACCCCTCCACTTT.

The CDR3 here is CASSYAQGAYEQYF. CDR3 nucleotide sequence: TGTGCCAGCAGTTACGCGCAGGGGGCCTACGAGCAGTACTTC. The chain carries TRBV6-5 and TRBJ2-7, with 7 bases identical to TRBD1. This CDR3 is built from 14 residues. The J segment lost 2 bases and the V segment lost 2 bases, leaving 3 bases of the junction unmatched. Per the germline V gene, CDR1 is MNHEY and CDR2 is SVGAGI.

The chain recombines TRBV9 with TRBJ2-7, with a weak D call TRBD2 (6 bases). Germline V lookup: CDR1 SGDLS, CDR2 YYNGEE. V shed 4 bases and J shed 7 bases, with 21 bases lying between them. This CDR3 contains 15 residues. The CDR3 nucleotides are TGTGCCAGCAGCCCCCAATCGGAGGGCCTTTGGGAGCAGTACTTC. Its translation is CASSPQSEGLWEQYF. Complete variable domain (other parts from reference TRBV9 and TRBJ2-7): DSGVTQTPKHLITATGQRVTLRCSPRSGDLSVYWYQQSLDQGLQFLIQYYNGEERAKGNILERFSAQQFPDLHSELNLSSLELGDSALYFCASSPQSEGLWEQYFGPGTRLTVT.

This clone was counted a few times. This rearrangement joins TRBV10-3 to TRBJ2-7; 10 nucleotides match TRBD1. Germline CDR1 ENHRY, CDR2 SYGVKD. V lost 8 bases to trimming and J lost 11 bases; unmatched junction nucleotides: 15. The CDR3 has 14 amino acids. Written as DNA, the CDR3 is TGTGCCATCGGGGGACAGGGGCCATCAGAGAGAAAGTACTTC. Its protein is CAIGGQGPSERKYF.

This clone was counted ten times or more. The chain links TRBV27 to TRBJ2-4; weak D call: TRBD2 (5 bases). CDR3 length: 12 residues. Trimming shortened V by 8 bases and J by 14 bases, and 19 bases separated the two germline ends. CDR1 is MNHEY and CDR2 is SMNVEV in the germline V gene (reference sequence). The CDR3, as DNA: TGTGCCAGCCGAACGGGCGGCCTGAGGGAGTACTTC. Its protein product is CASRTGGLREYF.

The chain has TRBV9 and TRBJ2-2; TRBD1 aligns across 8 bases. Germline V gene sequence: CDR1 SGDLS, CDR2 YYNGEE. CDR3 length: 17 residues. The V gene end was trimmed by 3 bases and the J gene end by 1 base; junction bases not matched to a gene: 8. The CDR3 nucleotides read TGTGCCAGCAGCGCTAGTGGGGGGACAGGGAACACCGGGGAGCTGTTTTTT. Its translation is CASSASGGTGNTGELFF. Combining the CDR3 with reference TRBV9 and TRBJ2-2 gives the whole variable domain DSGVTQTPKHLITATGQRVTLRCSPRSGDLSVYWYQQSLDQGLQFLIQYYNGEERAKGNILERFSAQQFPDLHSELNLSSLELGDSALYFCASSASGGTGNTGELFFGEGSRLTVL.